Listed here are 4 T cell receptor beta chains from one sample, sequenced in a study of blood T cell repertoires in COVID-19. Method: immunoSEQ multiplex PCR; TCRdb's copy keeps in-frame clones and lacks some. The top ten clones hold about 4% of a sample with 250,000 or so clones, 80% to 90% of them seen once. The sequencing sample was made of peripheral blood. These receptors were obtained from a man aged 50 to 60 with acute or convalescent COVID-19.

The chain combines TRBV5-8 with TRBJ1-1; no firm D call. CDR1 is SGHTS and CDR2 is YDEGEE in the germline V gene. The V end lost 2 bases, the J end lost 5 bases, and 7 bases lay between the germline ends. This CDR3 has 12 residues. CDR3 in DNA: TGTGCCAGCAGCTTCGCGGGTACTGAAGCTTTCTTT. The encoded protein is CASSFAGTEAFF.

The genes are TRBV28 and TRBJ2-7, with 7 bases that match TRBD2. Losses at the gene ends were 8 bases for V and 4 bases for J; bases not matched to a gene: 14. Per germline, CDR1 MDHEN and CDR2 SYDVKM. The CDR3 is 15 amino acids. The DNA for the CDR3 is TGTGCCAGCGGGACCGGGACTACACTCAAATACGAGCAGTACTTC. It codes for CASGTGTTLKYEQYF.

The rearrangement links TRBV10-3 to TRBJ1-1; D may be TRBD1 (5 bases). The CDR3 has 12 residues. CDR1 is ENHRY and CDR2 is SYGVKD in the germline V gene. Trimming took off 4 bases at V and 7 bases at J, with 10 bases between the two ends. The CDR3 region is CAISGGGREAFF. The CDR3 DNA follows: TGTGCCATCAGTGGGGGCGGTCGTGAAGCTTTCTTT.

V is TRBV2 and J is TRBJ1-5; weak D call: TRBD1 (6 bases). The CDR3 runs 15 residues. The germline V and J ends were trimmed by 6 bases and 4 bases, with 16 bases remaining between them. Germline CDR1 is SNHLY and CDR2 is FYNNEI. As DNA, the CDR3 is TGTGCCAGCAGAGACCGTGGGGGGGCGAATCAGCCCCAGCATTTT. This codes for CASRDRGGANQPQHF.